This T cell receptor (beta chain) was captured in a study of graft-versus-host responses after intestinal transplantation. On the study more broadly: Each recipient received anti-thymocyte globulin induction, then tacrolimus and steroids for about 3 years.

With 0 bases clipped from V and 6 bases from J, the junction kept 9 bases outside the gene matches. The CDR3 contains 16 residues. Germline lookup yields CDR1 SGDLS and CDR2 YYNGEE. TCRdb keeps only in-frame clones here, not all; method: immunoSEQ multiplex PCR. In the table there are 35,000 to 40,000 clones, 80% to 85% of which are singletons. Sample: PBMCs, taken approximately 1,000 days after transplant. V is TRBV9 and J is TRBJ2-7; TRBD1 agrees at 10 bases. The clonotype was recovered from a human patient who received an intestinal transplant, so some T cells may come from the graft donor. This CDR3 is CASSVAGDRGIAEQYF. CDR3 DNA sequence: TGTGCCAGCAGCGTAGCAGGGGACAGGGGTATCGCCGAGCAGTACTTC.